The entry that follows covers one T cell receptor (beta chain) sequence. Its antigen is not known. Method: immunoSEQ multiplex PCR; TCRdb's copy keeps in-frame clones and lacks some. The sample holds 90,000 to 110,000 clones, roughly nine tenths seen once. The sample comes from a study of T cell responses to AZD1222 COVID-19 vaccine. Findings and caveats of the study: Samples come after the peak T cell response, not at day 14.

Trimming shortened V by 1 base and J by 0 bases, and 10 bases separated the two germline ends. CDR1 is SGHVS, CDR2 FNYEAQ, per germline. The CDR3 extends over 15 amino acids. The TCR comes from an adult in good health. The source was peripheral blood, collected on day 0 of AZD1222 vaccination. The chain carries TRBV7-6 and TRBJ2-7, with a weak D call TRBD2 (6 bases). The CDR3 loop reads CASSLDAGYSYEQYF. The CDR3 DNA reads TGTGCCAGCAGCTTAGACGCGGGATACTCCTACGAGCAGTACTTC.